Described below is a single TCR beta chain sequence and its context. Its antigen is still unknown. This record comes from a study of post-analysis software for immune sequencing data. Looking at the study overall: Relapsing-remitting, secondary progressive and progressive-relapsing multiple sclerosis were all included among the disease courses. Points from the study as a whole: There were five or six TRBV segments more frequent in patients than controls, and TRBV5-6, TRBV5-1 and TRBV20-1 were among them. Samples made in the same batch grouped tightly together by F measure.

Trimming shortened V by 1 base and J by 1 base, and 8 bases separated the two germline ends. Germline V gives CDR1 LGHDT, CDR2 YNNKEL (reference sequence). This CDR3 contains 14 residues. Included in the TCR beta cDNA libraries were unique molecular identifiers. TCRdb analysed the PCR reads with MiXCR anew, one entry per CDR3 protein. The data contain 350,000 to 500,000 distinct CDR3 sequences, approximately 42% of them singletons. The source is a girl between 2 and 10 years old with multiple sclerosis. The sample comprised blood. The rearrangement links TRBV3-1 to TRBJ2-7; no clear D. Written as DNA, the CDR3 is TGTGCCAGCAGCCAAGCGGCGGTATCCTACGAGCAGTACTTC. This sequence encodes CASSQAAVSYEQYF.